Presented here are 30 T cell receptor beta chains from one specimen sequenced in a study of blood T cell repertoires in COVID-19. Profiled with immunoSEQ multiplex PCR; TCRdb holds only in-frame clones, not every one. The sample lists about 52,000 clones; 65% to 90% were seen once. The sample taken for sequencing was peripheral blood. These receptors originate from a human donor in a cohort sampled during active COVID-19.

V usage is TRBV6-6 and J usage is TRBJ2-1; no reliable D call. This CDR3 comprises 12 residues. CDR1 is MNHNY and CDR2 is SVGAGI in the germline V gene (reference sequence). V was clipped by 2 bases and J by 9 bases, with 8 bases between them. CDR3 sequence: CASSYADSEQFF. Here the CDR3 DNA reads TGTGCCAGCAGTTACGCCGATAGTGAGCAGTTCTTC.

There are a few counts of this clone. V and J are TRBV14 and TRBJ1-2, with a weak D call TRBD1 (6 bases). This CDR3 contains 13 residues. V lost 2 bases and J lost 7, with 11 bases in between. Germline values: CDR1 SGHDN, CDR2 FVKESK. The DNA of the CDR3 is TGTGCCAGCAGCCAACTTACAGGGCTTGGCTACACCTTC. It is translated as CASSQLTGLGYTF.

The V gene is TRBV11-2, the J gene TRBJ2-3; the match to TRBD1 covers 8 bases. The CDR3 has 19 amino acids. Germline CDR1 SGHAT, CDR2 FQNNGV. Unmatched junction bases numbered 11, after V lost 0 bases and J lost 0 bases. The CDR3 here is CASSLDPPRDRNSTDTQYF. CDR3 coding DNA: TGTGCCAGCAGCTTAGACCCGCCCCGGGACAGGAACAGCACAGATACGCAGTATTTT.

J is TRBJ2-7 and V is TRBV20-1; D is ambiguous. Deletions cut 3 bases from V and 6 bases from J, with 9 bases between. The CDR3 is 11 residues long. Germline assignment: CDR1 DFQATT and CDR2 SNEGSKA (reference sequence). CDR3 in amino acids: CSARIVSEQYF. For the CDR3, the DNA is TGCAGTGCTAGGATAGTAAGCGAGCAGTACTTC.

The chain combines TRBV28 with TRBJ1-2; D unresolved. Germline V CDR1 and CDR2: MDHEN, SYDVKM. The length of the CDR3 is 14 residues. V lost 5 bases and J 7 bases, leaving 17 bases between the germline ends. The CDR3 bases are TGTGCCAGCAGTGAGACCTTACGAGGGAGTGGCTACACCTTC. Protein sequence: CASSETLRGSGYTF.

The rearrangement uses TRBV20-1 and TRBJ2-5; 12 bases match TRBD2. V lost 3 bases to trimming and J lost 4 bases; unmatched junction nucleotides: 9. CDR3 length equals 16 residues. Germline CDR1 and CDR2: DFQATT and SNEGSKA (reference sequence). For the CDR3, the DNA is TGCAGTGCTAGTCCCACTAGCGGGAGGAATATAGAGACCCAGTACTTC. This sequence encodes CSASPTSGRNIETQYF.

This chain uses TRBV4-2 with TRBJ2-1; 9 positions match TRBD2. Per germline, CDR1 LGHNA and CDR2 YNFKEQ. This CDR3 comprises 14 residues. Germline trimming cut 4 bases from V and 5 bases from J; bases unmatched to any gene: 3. The CDR3 DNA sequence: TGTGCCAGCAGCCGCCGACTAGCGGACAATGAGCAGTTCTTC. This gives the protein CASSRRLADNEQFF.

CDR3 nucleotide sequence: TGTGCCAGTAGTATGGGAGGCAATCAGCCCCAGCATTTT. This encodes CASSMGGNQPQHF. This sequence joins TRBV19 and TRBJ1-5, with no clear D. Germline CDR1 is LNHDA and CDR2 is SQIVND (reference sequence). V was clipped by 3 bases and J by 2 bases, with 5 bases between them. The CDR3 has 13 amino acids.

The V and J genes are TRBV6-5 and TRBJ1-1, with a tentative D call TRBD1 (6 bases). This CDR3 has 16 residues. From germline, CDR1 is MNHEY and CDR2 SVGAGI. Trimming stripped 2 bases from V and 2 bases from J, with 15 bases between. Here the CDR3 reads CASSYPSGAANTEAFF. The CDR3 DNA is TGTGCCAGCAGTTACCCCTCAGGGGCCGCAAACACTGAAGCTTTCTTT.

The chain is built from TRBV28 and TRBJ1-5, with a possible D match to TRBD1 (6 bases). Germline CDR1 MDHEN, CDR2 SYDVKM. This CDR3 spans 13 amino acids. V lost 3 bases and J 15 bases, leaving 18 bases between the germline ends. The CDR3 sequence: CASSLEGGRWWHF. In nucleotides, the CDR3 is TGTGCCAGCAGTTTGGAGGGGGGGAGGTGGTGGCATTTT.

CDR3 protein: CASSNGQGTYQPQHF. CDR3 nucleotide sequence: TGTGCCAGCAGTAACGGACAGGGCACTTATCAGCCCCAGCATTTT. The V call is TRBV6-5, the J call TRBJ1-5; the match to TRBD1 covers 8 bases. Trimming at V came to 5 bases and at J to 5 bases, leaving 8 bases not matched to a gene. Germline loops: CDR1 MNHEY, CDR2 SVGAGI. The CDR3 sequence is 15 residues long.

This chain joins TRBV4-2 and TRBJ2-3, with unresolved D. The CDR3 is 14 residues long. V gave up 2 bases and J gave up 4 bases, with 10 bases separating them. Germline-derived CDR1 and CDR2 are LGHNA and YNFKEQ. The CDR3, as DNA: TGTGCCAGCAGCCAACCGGGTGCCGCAGATACGCAGTATTTT. Its translation is CASSQPGAADTQYF.

The CDR3 sequence: CASSQETGSSTDTQYF. CDR3 sequence (DNA): TGTGCCAGCAGCCAAGAGACAGGGTCTAGCACAGATACGCAGTATTTT. This sequence joins TRBV3-1 (or the pseudogene TRBV3-2) and TRBJ2-3; 7 bases fit TRBD1. V shed 0 bases and J 0 bases; nucleotides not matched to a gene: 3. In germline, CDR1 is LGHDT, CDR2 YNNKEL (reference sequence). This CDR3 contains 16 residues.

In this sample, this clone turned up once. The V and J genes are TRBV30 and TRBJ2-5; 8 nucleotides align to TRBD1. The CDR3 is made up of 14 amino acids. The V gene's germline CDR1 is GTSNPN and CDR2 SVGIG (reference sequence). V lost 0 bases, J lost 2 bases, and 2 bases stayed unmatched. The CDR3 loop reads CAWSVTGGQETQYF. In DNA form, the CDR3 reads TGTGCCTGGAGTGTAACAGGGGGGCAAGAGACCCAGTACTTC.

The chain joins TRBV6-5 to TRBJ2-6; D unresolved. CDR1 and CDR2 from the germline V gene are MNHEY and SVGAGI. This CDR3 is 15 amino acids long. V was cut by 7 bases and J by 2 bases, with 12 bases left in between. Here the CDR3 reads CASITQMAGANVLTF. The CDR3 DNA follows: TGTGCCAGCATCACCCAGATGGCTGGGGCCAACGTCCTGACTTTC.

This chain joins TRBV7-9 and TRBJ2-7; TRBD1 matches at 10 bases. Trimming cost V 2 bases and J 6 bases; bases outside gene matches: 7. Germline V gene lookup returns CDR1 SEHNR and CDR2 FQNEAQ (reference sequence). The CDR3 length is 15 residues. CDR3: CASSLSGTGEFEQYF. The CDR3 DNA reads as TGTGCCAGCAGCTTAAGTGGGACAGGGGAGTTCGAGCAGTACTTC.

The chain joins TRBV10-3 to TRBJ1-2; D is perhaps TRBD1 (6 bases). Germline V gene sequence: CDR1 ENHRY, CDR2 SYGVKD. Trimming took 0 bases from V and 4 from J, leaving 12 bases between them. The CDR3 extends over 15 amino acids. DNA for the CDR3: TGTGCCATCAGTGAGTCCAGTCGGGGGGCCTATGGCTACACCTTC. Its translation is CAISESSRGAYGYTF.

The chain uses TRBV30 and TRBJ2-1; TRBD2 aligns across 7 bases. CDR1 is GTSNPN, CDR2 SVGIG, per germline (reference sequence). The CDR3 length is 15 residues. J gave up 8 bases and V 2 bases, and 12 bases lay outside the gene matches. Here the CDR3 reads CAWSILGGPGDEQFF. CDR3 bases: TGTGCCTGGAGTATACTGGGAGGGCCGGGCGATGAGCAGTTCTTC.

The chain is built from TRBV5-4 and TRBJ2-5; no clear D. The CDR3 runs to 14 residues. Per the germline V gene, CDR1 is SGHNT and CDR2 is YYREEE (reference sequence). Trimming cost V 2 bases and J 3 bases, with 11 bases left between them. In DNA form, the CDR3 reads TGTGCCAGCAGCTTAGAGGTCTACGAAGAGACCCAGTACTTC. Protein sequence: CASSLEVYEETQYF.

This clone was seen more than once but under ten times. The CDR3 DNA follows: TGTGCCAGCAGCAGACAGGGGGCGCGGGAGCAGTACTTC. This encodes CASSRQGAREQYF. The rearrangement joins TRBV9 to TRBJ2-7, with 10 bases aligning to TRBD1. The CDR3 is made up of 13 amino acids. J lost 7 bases, V lost 4 bases, and 5 bases had no gene match. The germline V gene encodes CDR1 SGDLS and CDR2 YYNGEE.

This clone was observed a handful of times. In nucleotides, the CDR3 is TGTGCCAGCAGCTCCGGGACTAGTTACAATGAGCAGTTCTTC. Translating it yields CASSSGTSYNEQFF. This chain links TRBV27 with TRBJ2-1; TRBD2 matches at 8 bases. This CDR3 has 14 amino acids. Germline CDR1 and CDR2: MNHEY and SMNVEV (reference sequence). The V segment lost 6 bases and the J segment 4 bases; nucleotides outside the gene matches: 5.

This rearrangement joins TRBV4-2 to TRBJ2-7; the D gene is possibly TRBD1 (6 bases). Between the trimmed V and J ends, which lost 2 bases and 3 bases, there was a span of 20 bases. The V gene's germline CDR1 is LGHNA and CDR2 YNFKEQ. The CDR3 extends over 17 amino acids. CDR3 DNA: TGTGCCAGCAGCCAACAGGAAGTTAGGGGGATTCACTACGAGCAGTACTTC. This gives the protein CASSQQEVRGIHYEQYF.

This clone was detected only once. The chain carries TRBV5-4 and TRBJ2-7, with 10 bases aligning to TRBD2. Germline lookup yields CDR1 SGHNT and CDR2 YYREEE (reference sequence). V was clipped by 4 bases and J by 2 bases; unmatched bases: 6. This CDR3 is built from 15 residues. The CDR3 bases are TGTGCCAGCAGCCCAAAGACTAGCGGGCCCTACGAGCAGTACTTC. This translates into CASSPKTSGPYEQYF.

This clone was seen more than once but under ten times. This chain joins TRBV29-1 and TRBJ1-2; perhaps TRBD1 as D (6 bases). Trimming stripped 1 base from V and 8 bases from J, with 14 bases between. Germline V gives CDR1 SQVTM, CDR2 ANQGSEA. The CDR3 contains 13 residues. DNA for the CDR3: TGCAGCGTTGAAGTAAACAGGGTACGCGGCTACACCTTC. It specifies CSVEVNRVRGYTF.

This clone has just one count. V usage is TRBV7-2 and J usage is TRBJ1-4; TRBD1 aligns across 7 bases. The trim removed 5 bases at V and 5 bases at J, leaving 5 bases unmatched. Looked up from germline, CDR1 is SGHTA and CDR2 is FQGNSA. The CDR3 consists of 14 residues. CDR3 nucleotide sequence: TGTGCCAGCAGCGCCGGGACAGTCAATGAAAAACTGTTTTTT. This translates into CASSAGTVNEKLFF.

The rearrangement uses TRBV6-2 or TRBV6-3 and TRBJ2-7; 10 bases are shared with TRBD1. The V gene's germline CDR1 is MNHEY and CDR2 SVGEGT. The CDR3 is 15 residues long. J lost 6 bases, V lost 4 bases, and 9 bases had no gene match. CDR3 residues: CASSFHGTGAVEQYF. In DNA, the CDR3 is TGTGCCAGCAGTTTTCACGGGACAGGGGCAGTCGAGCAGTACTTC.

The chain uses TRBV5-1 and TRBJ2-2; 13 positions match TRBD2. The junction had 2 bases not matched to a gene; V was cut back by 4 bases and J by 2 bases. The germline V gene has CDR1 SGHRS and CDR2 YFSETQ. The CDR3 has 16 amino acids. For the CDR3, the DNA is TGCGCCAGCAGCCGGACTAGCGGGGGTAACACCGGGGAGCTGTTTTTT. Encoded protein: CASSRTSGGNTGELFF.

The J gene is TRBJ2-7, the V gene TRBV4-1, with D perhaps matching TRBD2 (6 bases). The CDR3 is 15 residues long. V gave up 1 base and J gave up 2 bases, with 12 bases separating them. CDR1 and CDR2 from the germline V gene are MGHRA and YSYEKL. CDR3 nucleotide sequence: TGCGCCAGCAGCCAAGGACCGGGAGAGACCTACGAGCAGTACTTC. The encoded protein is CASSQGPGETYEQYF.

DNA of the CDR3: TGTGCCAGCAGCGTGGGAACAGGGTCAGGCACCGGGGAGCTGTTTTTT. Protein sequence: CASSVGTGSGTGELFF. V gene TRBV9 combines with J gene TRBJ2-2; a possible D gene is TRBD1 (6 bases). The CDR3 sequence is 16 residues long. CDR1 and CDR2 from the germline V gene are SGDLS and YYNGEE. V gave up 2 bases and J gave up 4 bases, with 15 bases separating them. The variable domain in full, completed from reference TRBV9 and TRBJ2-2, reads DSGVTQTPKHLITATGQRVTLRCSPRSGDLSVYWYQQSLDQGLQFLIQYYNGEERAKGNILERFSAQQFPDLHSELNLSSLELGDSALYFCASSVGTGSGTGELFFGEGSRLTVL.

The chain uses TRBV12-3 or TRBV12-4 and TRBJ2-7; possibly TRBD2 for D (5 bases). V was trimmed by 5 bases and J by 3 bases, leaving 11 bases between them. This CDR3 has 13 amino acids. The CDR3 sequence is CASSHRGGYEQYF. CDR3 nucleotides: TGTGCCAGCAGTCATAGAGGAGGCTACGAGCAGTACTTC.